These T cell receptor beta chains were read from a single sample in a study of cytomegalovirus exposure and HLA in healthy donors. Data came from immunoSEQ multiplex PCR; TCRdb stores just in-frame clones and leaves some out. The repertoire consists of 65,000 to 75,000 clones, with around 63% occurring once and the leading ten covering about 2%. Sequencing was carried out using PBMCs. Receptors were obtained from a woman in her thirties in good health and CMV-seronegative. The CDR3 runs from the conserved cysteine through the conserved F or W. Each record gives: D gene, V gene, J gene, CDR3 protein. D genes are given only for firm matches.

>NA|TRBV29-1|TRBJ2-7
CSVESNSNYEQYF
>NA|TRBV18|TRBJ1-1
CASSPPSTEAFF
>NA|TRBV7-3|TRBJ2-2
CASSFTAGRTGELFF
>NA|TRBV21-1|TRBJ1-6
CASSNRLKGSPLHF
>NA|TRBV5-1|TRBJ2-7
CASSHDRDYEQYF
>TRBD2|TRBV30|TRBJ2-1
CAWIPRGWGGNEQFF
>NA|TRBV30|TRBJ1-4
CAWSAGYEKLFF
>NA|TRBV4-3|TRBJ2-5
CASSQGLGETQYF
>TRBD1|TRBV7-7|TRBJ2-3
CASSLAGGANTQYF
>TRBD2|TRBV7-2|TRBJ2-3
CASSLGGSGGSIQYF
>TRBD1|TRBV6-1|TRBJ1-4
CASSGWTGGHSTNEKLFF
>NA|TRBV28|TRBJ2-7
CASRPDIRGYEQYF
>NA|TRBV6-5|TRBJ2-7
CASTRGGDEQYF
>NA|TRBV6-6|TRBJ1-2
CASSWDGGIYGYTF
>NA|TRBV19|TRBJ2-7
CASSIRRDYEQYF
>TRBD2|TRBV30|TRBJ2-1
CAWLRGSNEQFF
>NA|TRBV27|TRBJ1-2
CASRQGIGYTF
>TRBD1|TRBV7-2|TRBJ2-7
CASSPGTGHYEQYF
>NA|TRBV7-6|TRBJ1-5
CASSLAVGNQPQHF
>NA|TRBV4-2|TRBJ1-1
CASSQDIQGGTEAFF
>NA|TRBV7-8|TRBJ2-1
CASSLGQGYNEQFF
>NA|TRBV19|TRBJ1-1
CASSNYRVGTEAFF
>TRBD1|TRBV28|TRBJ2-3
CASSPVGQGRTQYF
>TRBD1|TRBV30|TRBJ1-6
CAWTGQGGNSPLHF
>TRBD1|TRBV7-7|TRBJ1-1
CASSLELNRGRVTFF
>TRBD1|TRBV5-3|TRBJ1-4
CARSLTQGMEKLFF
>TRBD1|TRBV5-1|TRBJ1-4
CASSLGQGNEKLFF
>NA|TRBV27|TRBJ2-7
CASALDFAAYEQYF
>NA|TRBV6-1|TRBJ2-7
CASSEGYYEQYF
>NA|TRBV2|TRBJ1-2
CASSPASQGYGYTF
>NA|TRBV11-2|TRBJ2-3
CASSFGLSSDTQYF
>TRBD2|TRBV30|TRBJ2-2
CAWSVPPGLAGGFGELFF
>NA|TRBV14|TRBJ1-4
CASSARQEVNEKLFF
>NA|TRBV4-1|TRBJ1-1
CASSPREGVNTEAFF
>NA|TRBV5-5|TRBJ2-1
CASSRSGNEQFF
>NA|TRBV27|TRBJ1-5
CASSGARNQPQHF
>TRBD1|TRBV7-2|TRBJ2-7
CASSLVGAGGRYEQYF
>NA|TRBV7-2|TRBJ1-3
CASSLVGGGTGNTIYF
>TRBD2|TRBV4-3|TRBJ2-7
CASSQGAGGPYEQYF
>TRBD1|TRBV29-1|TRBJ1-1
CSVERTGEGTEAFF
>NA|TRBV7-2|TRBJ2-1
CASSARGFYNEQFF
>NA|TRBV6-1|TRBJ1-5
CASTYSNQPQHF
>TRBD1|TRBV4-1|TRBJ2-1
CASSQVDRAYNEQFF
>NA|TRBV11-1|TRBJ2-3
CASSLQRSTDTQYF
>TRBD1|TRBV6-5|TRBJ2-7
CASSRSDRAVYEQYF
>NA|TRBV6-1|TRBJ1-2
CASSESRGAGGYTF
>NA|TRBV4-3|TRBJ2-7
CASSQAISGTQSYEQYF
>TRBD1|TRBV7-9|TRBJ1-1
CASSLQGALNTEAFF
>NA|TRBV4-2|TRBJ2-7
CASSLGVSYEQYF
>NA|TRBV28|TRBJ1-1
CASSLSNRVGTEAFF
>TRBD2|TRBV15|TRBJ2-3
CATSRSRTSGVDTQYF
>NA|TRBV4-3|TRBJ1-2
CASSRLGLPNYGYTF